This T cell receptor (beta chain) was obtained from a study of OX40 agonist ivuxolimab in advanced cancers. TCRdb's copy holds only in-frame clones and misses some; the assay was immunoSEQ multiplex PCR. The sample has over 9,000 clones, 55% to 75% seen once. The V gene lost 0 bases and the J gene lost 6 bases, with 12 bases spanning the gap. The CDR3 is 14 amino acids. Germline V gene data show CDR1 as SGDLS and CDR2 as YYNGEE. This TCR came from an adult with an advanced solid tumor such as melanoma, head and neck, liver or kidney cancer. The sample here was CD4+ or CD8+ T cells sorted from blood, taken in a trial of the OX40 agonist ivuxolimab. The chain employs TRBV9 and TRBJ1-2; D gene uncertain. The CDR3 region is CASSVAWRADGYTF. DNA for the CDR3: TGTGCCAGCAGCGTAGCGTGGCGGGCGGATGGCTACACCTTC.